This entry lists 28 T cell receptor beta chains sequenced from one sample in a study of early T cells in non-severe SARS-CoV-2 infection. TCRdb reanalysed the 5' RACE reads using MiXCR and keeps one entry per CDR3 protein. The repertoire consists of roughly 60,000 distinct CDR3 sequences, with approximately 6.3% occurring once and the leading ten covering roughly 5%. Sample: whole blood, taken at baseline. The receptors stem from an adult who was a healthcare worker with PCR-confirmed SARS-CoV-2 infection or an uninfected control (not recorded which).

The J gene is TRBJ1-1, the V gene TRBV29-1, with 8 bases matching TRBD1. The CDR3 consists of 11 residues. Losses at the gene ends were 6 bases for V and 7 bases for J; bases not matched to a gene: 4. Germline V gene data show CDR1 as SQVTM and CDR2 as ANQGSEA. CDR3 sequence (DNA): TGCAGCGTCGACAGGGGCCGTGAAGCTTTCTTT. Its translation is CSVDRGREAFF.

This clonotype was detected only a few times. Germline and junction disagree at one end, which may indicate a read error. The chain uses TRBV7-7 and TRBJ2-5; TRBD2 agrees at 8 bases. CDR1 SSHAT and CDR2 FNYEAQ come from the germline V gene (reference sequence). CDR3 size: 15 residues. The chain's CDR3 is CASSTQLAGPETQYF. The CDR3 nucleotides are TGTGCTAGCAGCACCCAATTAGCGGGGCCAGAGACCCAGTACTTC.

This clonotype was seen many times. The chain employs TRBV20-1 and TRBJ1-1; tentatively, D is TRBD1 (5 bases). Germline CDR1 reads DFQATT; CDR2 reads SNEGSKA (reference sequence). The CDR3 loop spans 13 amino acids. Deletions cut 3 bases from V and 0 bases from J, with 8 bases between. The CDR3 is CSASDSMNTEAFF. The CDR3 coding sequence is TGCAGTGCTAGCGACAGCATGAACACTGAAGCTTTCTTT.

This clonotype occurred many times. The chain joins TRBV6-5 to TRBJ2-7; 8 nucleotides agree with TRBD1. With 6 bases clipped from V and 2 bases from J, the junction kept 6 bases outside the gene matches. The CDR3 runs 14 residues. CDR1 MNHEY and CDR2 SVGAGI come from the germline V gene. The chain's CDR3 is CASRAPGQAYEQYF. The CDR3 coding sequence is TGTGCCAGCAGAGCTCCGGGACAGGCCTACGAGCAGTACTTC.

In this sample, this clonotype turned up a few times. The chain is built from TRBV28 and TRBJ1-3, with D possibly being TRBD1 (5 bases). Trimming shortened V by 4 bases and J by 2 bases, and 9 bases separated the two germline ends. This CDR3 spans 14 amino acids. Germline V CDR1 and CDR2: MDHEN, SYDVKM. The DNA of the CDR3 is TGTGCCAGCAGTTCACCAGGGACTGGAAACACCATATATTTT. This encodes CASSSPGTGNTIYF.

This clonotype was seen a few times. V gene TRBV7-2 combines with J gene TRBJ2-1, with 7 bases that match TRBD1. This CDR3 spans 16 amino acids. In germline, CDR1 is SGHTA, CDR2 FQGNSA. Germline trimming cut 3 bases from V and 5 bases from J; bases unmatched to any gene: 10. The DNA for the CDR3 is TGTGCCAGCAGCTTTGGGGACAGAAACTTTAACAATGAGCAGTTCTTC. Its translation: CASSFGDRNFNNEQFF.

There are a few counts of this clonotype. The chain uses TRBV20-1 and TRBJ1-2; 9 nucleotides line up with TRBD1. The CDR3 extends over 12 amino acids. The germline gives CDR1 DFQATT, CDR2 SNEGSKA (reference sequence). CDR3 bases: TGCAGGCCGGACAGGGGAGTCTATGGCTACACCTTC. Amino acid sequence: CRPDRGVYGYTF.

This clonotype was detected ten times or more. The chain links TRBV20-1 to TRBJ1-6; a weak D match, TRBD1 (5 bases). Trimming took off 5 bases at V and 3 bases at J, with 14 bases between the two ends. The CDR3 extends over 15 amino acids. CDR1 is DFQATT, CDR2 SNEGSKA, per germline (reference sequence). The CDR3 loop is CSAGEGTNYNSPLHF. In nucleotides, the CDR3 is TGCAGTGCTGGGGAGGGGACCAACTATAATTCACCCCTCCACTTT.

DNA of the CDR3: TGCGCCAGCAGCTCCCTTCGAGAAGCTTTCTTT. Protein sequence: CASSSLREAFF. The chain employs TRBV5-1 and TRBJ1-1; D is uncertain. Germline CDR1 and CDR2: SGHRS and YFSETQ. CDR3 size: 11 residues. Trimming shortened V by 3 bases and J by 8 bases, and 8 bases separated the two germline ends.

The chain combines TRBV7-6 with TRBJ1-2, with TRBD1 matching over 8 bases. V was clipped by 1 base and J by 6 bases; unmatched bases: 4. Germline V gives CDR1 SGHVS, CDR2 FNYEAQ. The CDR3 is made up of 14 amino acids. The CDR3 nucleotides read TGTGCCAGCAGCTTAGGACAGGGGAGCGATGGCTACACCTTC. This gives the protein CASSLGQGSDGYTF. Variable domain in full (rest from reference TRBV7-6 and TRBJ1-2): GAGVSQSPRYKVTKRGQDVALRCDPISGHVSLYWYRQALGQGPEFLTYFNYEAQQDKSGLPNDRFSAERPEGSISTLTIQRTEQRDSAMYRCASSLGQGSDGYTFGSGTRLTVV.

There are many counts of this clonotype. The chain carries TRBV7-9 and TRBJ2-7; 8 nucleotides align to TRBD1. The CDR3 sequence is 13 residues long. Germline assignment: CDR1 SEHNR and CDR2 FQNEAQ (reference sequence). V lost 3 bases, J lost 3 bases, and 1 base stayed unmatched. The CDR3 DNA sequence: TGTGCCAGCAGCTTGGGACAGGACTACGAGCAGTACTTC. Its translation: CASSLGQDYEQYF.

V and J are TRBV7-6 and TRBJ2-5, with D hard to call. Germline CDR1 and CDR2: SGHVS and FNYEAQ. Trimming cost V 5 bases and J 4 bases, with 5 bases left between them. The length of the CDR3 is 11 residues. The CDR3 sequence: CASSQTETQYF. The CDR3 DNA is TGTGCCAGCAGCCAGACAGAGACCCAGTACTTC. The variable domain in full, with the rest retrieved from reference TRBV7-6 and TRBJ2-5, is GAGVSQSPRYKVTKRGQDVALRCDPISGHVSLYWYRQALGQGPEFLTYFNYEAQQDKSGLPNDRFSAERPEGSISTLTIQRTEQRDSAMYRCASSQTETQYFGPGTRLLVL.

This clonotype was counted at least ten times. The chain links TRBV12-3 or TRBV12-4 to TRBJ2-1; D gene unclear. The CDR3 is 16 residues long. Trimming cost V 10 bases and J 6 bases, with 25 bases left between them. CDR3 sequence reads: CAIIHWAAPTGNEQFF. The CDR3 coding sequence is TGTGCCATTATCCATTGGGCGGCCCCCACGGGCAATGAGCAGTTCTTC.

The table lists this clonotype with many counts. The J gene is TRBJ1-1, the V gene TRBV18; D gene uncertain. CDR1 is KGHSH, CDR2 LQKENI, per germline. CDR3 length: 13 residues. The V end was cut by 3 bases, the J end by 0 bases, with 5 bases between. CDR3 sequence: CASSPAVNTEAFF. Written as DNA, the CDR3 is TGTGCCAGCTCACCGGCAGTGAACACTGAAGCTTTCTTT.

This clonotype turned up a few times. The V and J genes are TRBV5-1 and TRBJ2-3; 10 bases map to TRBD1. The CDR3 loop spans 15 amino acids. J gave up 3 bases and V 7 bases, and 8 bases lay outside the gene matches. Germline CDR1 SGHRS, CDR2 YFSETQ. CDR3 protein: CASQKTGGVTDTQYF. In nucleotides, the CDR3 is TGCGCCAGCCAAAAGACAGGGGGCGTAACAGATACGCAGTATTTT.

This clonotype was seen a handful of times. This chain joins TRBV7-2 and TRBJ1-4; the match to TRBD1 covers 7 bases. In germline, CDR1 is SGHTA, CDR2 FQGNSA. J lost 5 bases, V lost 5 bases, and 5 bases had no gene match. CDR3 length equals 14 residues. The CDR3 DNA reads TGTGCCAGCAGCGTTGGACAGGCCAATGAAAAACTGTTTTTT. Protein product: CASSVGQANEKLFF.

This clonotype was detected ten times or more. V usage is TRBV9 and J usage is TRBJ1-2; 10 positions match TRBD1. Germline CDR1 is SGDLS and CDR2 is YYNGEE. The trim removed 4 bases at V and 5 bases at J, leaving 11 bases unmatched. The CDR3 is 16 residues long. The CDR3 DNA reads TGTGCCAGCAGCCCTAGTCCCGGGACAGGGGTTTATGGCTACACCTTC. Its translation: CASSPSPGTGVYGYTF.

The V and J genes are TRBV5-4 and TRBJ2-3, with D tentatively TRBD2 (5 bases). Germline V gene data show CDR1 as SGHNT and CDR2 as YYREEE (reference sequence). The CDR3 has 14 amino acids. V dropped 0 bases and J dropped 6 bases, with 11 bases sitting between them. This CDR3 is CASSLAEGSDTQYF. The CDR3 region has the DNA TGTGCCAGCAGCTTGGCCGAGGGTTCGGATACGCAGTATTTT.

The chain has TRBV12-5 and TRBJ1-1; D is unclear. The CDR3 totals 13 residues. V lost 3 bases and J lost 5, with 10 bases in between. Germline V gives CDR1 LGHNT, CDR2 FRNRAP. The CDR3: CASGFGPRTEAFF. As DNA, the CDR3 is TGTGCTAGTGGTTTTGGCCCGAGGACTGAAGCTTTCTTT.

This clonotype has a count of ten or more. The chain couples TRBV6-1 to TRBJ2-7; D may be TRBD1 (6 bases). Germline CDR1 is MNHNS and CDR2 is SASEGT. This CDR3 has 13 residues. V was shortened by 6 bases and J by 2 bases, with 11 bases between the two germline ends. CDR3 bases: TGTGCCAGCAGACCAGGGGAGCCCTACGAGCAGTACTTC. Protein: CASRPGEPYEQYF.

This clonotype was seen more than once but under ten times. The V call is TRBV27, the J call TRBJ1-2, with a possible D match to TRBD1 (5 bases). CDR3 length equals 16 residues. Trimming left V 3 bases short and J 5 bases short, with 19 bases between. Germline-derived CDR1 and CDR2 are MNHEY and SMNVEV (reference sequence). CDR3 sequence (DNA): TGTGCCAGCAGTTTGAGTTTAAGGGGAGACCCATATGGCTACACCTTC. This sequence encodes CASSLSLRGDPYGYTF.

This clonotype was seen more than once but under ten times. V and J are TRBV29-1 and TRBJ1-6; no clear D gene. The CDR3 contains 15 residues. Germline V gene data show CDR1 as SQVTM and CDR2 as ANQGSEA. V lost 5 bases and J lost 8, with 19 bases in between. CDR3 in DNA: TGCAGCGTTCCGGTAGGGTCCGACGAAGATTCACCCCTCCACTTT. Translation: CSVPVGSDEDSPLHF.

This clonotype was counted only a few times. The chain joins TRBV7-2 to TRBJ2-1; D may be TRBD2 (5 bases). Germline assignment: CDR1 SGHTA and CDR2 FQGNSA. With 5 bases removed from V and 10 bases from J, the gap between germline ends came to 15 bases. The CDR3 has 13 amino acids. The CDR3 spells CASSARTAWEQFF. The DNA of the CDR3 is TGTGCCAGCAGCGCCCGGACTGCGTGGGAGCAGTTCTTC.

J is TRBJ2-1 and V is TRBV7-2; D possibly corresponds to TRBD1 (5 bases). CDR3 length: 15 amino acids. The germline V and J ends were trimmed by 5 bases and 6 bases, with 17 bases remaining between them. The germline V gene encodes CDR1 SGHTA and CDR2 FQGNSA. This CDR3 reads CASSEYLLGVNEQFF. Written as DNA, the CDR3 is TGTGCCAGCAGCGAATATCTATTAGGGGTCAATGAGCAGTTCTTC. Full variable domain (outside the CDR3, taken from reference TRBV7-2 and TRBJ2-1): GAGVSQSPSNKVTEKGKDVELRCDPISGHTALYWYRQSLGQGLEFLIYFQGNSAPDKSGLPSDRFSAERTGGSVSTLTIQRTQQEDSAVYLCASSEYLLGVNEQFFGPGTRLTVL.

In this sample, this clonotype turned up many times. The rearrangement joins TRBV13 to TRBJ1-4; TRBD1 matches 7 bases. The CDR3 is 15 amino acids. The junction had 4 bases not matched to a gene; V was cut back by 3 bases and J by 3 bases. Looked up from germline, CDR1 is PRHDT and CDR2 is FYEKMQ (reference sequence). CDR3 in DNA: TGTGCCAGCAGCTTTATGGGACAGTCTAATGAAAAACTGTTTTTT. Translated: CASSFMGQSNEKLFF. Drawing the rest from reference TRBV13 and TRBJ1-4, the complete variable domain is AAGVIQSPRHLIKEKRETATLKCYPIPRHDTVYWYQQGPGQDPQFLISFYEKMQSDKGSIPDRFSAQQFSDYHSELNMSSLELGDSALYFCASSFMGQSNEKLFFGSGTQLSVL.

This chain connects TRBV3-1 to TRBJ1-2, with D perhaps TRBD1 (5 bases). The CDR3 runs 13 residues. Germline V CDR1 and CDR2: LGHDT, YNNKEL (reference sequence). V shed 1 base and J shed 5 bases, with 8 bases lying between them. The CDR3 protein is CASSQGGSYGYTF. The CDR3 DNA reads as TGTGCCAGCAGCCAAGGGGGGTCGTATGGCTACACCTTC.

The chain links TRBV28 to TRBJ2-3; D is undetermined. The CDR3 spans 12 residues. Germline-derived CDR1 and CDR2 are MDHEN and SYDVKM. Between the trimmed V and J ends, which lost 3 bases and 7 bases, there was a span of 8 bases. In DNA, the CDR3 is TGTGCCAGCAGTTTGGTGCGTTATACGCAGTATTTT. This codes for CASSLVRYTQYF.

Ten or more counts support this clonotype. CDR3 amino acids: CSVRASGANVLTF. The CDR3 DNA reads TGCAGCGTCCGTGCATCTGGGGCCAACGTCCTGACTTTC. The chain uses TRBV29-1 and TRBJ2-6; D gene uncertain. The CDR3 extends over 13 amino acids. Trimming shortened V by 6 bases and J by 1 base, and 7 bases separated the two germline ends. Per germline, CDR1 SQVTM and CDR2 ANQGSEA.